This T cell receptor beta chain came from a study of T cells in Graves' hyperthyroidism and ophthalmopathy. This clonotype has a count of ten or more. The CDR3 contains 18 residues. V shed 5 bases, J shed 4 bases, and the junction held 9 bases outside the gene matches. CDR1 and CDR2 (germline): SGHAT, FQDESV (reference sequence). The investigators amplified TCR beta CDR3 regions from RNA transcripts. HTBI primers were used for first-round RT-PCR of the TCR CDR3. One entry per CDR3 protein results from TCRdb running MiXCR on the multiplex PCR reads. The table lists nearly 250,000 distinct CDR3 sequences, about a sixth of them singletons, with more than 25% in the top ten.

Sample: blood. The receptor's source is a woman aged 18-35 years with Graves' ophthalmopathy. V usage is TRBV11-1 and J usage is TRBJ2-1; the match to TRBD2 covers 15 bases. The DNA for the CDR3 is TGTGCCAGCAGCCTCTTCGGACTAGCGGGGGGGGGGTACAATGAGCAGTTCTTC. Protein: CASSLFGLAGGGYNEQFF.